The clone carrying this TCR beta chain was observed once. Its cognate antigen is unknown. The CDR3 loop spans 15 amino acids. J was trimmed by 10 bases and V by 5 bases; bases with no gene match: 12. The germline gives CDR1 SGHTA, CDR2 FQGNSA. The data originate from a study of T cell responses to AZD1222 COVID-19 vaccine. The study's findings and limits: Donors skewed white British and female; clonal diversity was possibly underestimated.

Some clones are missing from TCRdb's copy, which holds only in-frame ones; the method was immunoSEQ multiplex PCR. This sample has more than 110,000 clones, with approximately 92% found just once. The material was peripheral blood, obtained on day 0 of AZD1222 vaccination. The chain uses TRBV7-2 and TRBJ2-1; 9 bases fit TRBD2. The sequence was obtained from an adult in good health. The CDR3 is CASSPASGRYYEQFF. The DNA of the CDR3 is TGTGCCAGCAGCCCCGCCAGCGGGAGGTATTACGAGCAGTTCTTC.